These T cell receptor beta chains were read from a single sample in a study of beta chain features in type 1 diabetes. Profiled with immunoSEQ multiplex PCR; TCRdb holds only in-frame clones, not every one. Of about 40,000 clones in the sample, approximately 49% were seen once. The material sequenced was stem cell memory CD4+ T cells from blood. The source of these receptors is a woman aged 25 to 39 in good health. Both conserved end residues are part of each CDR3. A D gene is named only where the DNA matches it firmly. Expanded clones are given a class, and other clones once, few, many or no size at all.

clone size	D gene	V gene	J gene	CDR3 protein	CDR3 DNA
few	NA	TRBV18	TRBJ1-2	CASSPDSGGYGYTF	TGTGCCAGCTCACCGGACAGTGGCGGGTATGGCTACACCTTC
NA	TRBD2	TRBV7-2	TRBJ2-3	CASSPHLRLAGLSTDTQYF	TGTGCCAGCAGCCCCCACCTCCGACTAGCGGGCTTAAGCACAGATACGCAGTATTTT
NA	TRBD1	TRBV11-2	TRBJ2-7	CASSLVQGHEQYF	TGTGCCAGCAGCTTAGTACAGGGGCACGAGCAGTACTTC
few	NA	TRBV6-9	TRBJ1-5	CASPNPPGGNQPQHF	TGTGCCAGCCCAAATCCCCCGGGGGGGAATCAGCCCCAGCATTTT
NA	NA	TRBV7-6	TRBJ2-5	CASSLPQGRGETQYF	TGTGCCAGCAGCTTACCACAGGGCCGTGGAGAGACCCAGTACTTC
few	NA	TRBV10-3	TRBJ2-7	CAIRAPSRYEQYF	TGTGCCATCAGGGCCCCCTCCCGCTACGAGCAGTACTTC
NA	NA	TRBV18	TRBJ1-4	CASSPRSGANEKLFF	TGTGCCAGCTCACCACGCAGCGGGGCTAATGAAAAACTGTTTTTT
NA	NA	TRBV18	TRBJ2-1	CASSPPATHNEQFF	TGTGCCAGCTCACCCCCCGCGACACACAATGAGCAGTTCTTC
NA	NA	TRBV28	TRBJ1-1	CASSIPPMNTEAFF	TGTGCCAGCAGCATCCCCCCCATGAACACTGAAGCTTTCTTT
few	NA	TRBV5-8	TRBJ2-3	CASSLGARGDTQYF	TGTGCCAGCAGCTTGGGAGCCCGCGGTGATACGCAGTATTTT
few	NA	TRBV7-2	TRBJ2-1	CASSPTGAGGSYNEQFF	TGTGCCAGCAGCCCCACAGGGGCAGGGGGGTCCTACAATGAGCAGTTCTTC
NA	NA	TRBV6-1	TRBJ2-1	CASSGRGRTYGHEQFF	TGTGCCAGCAGTGGACGGGGTCGTACCTACGGCCATGAGCAGTTCTTC
NA	NA	TRBV7-2	TRBJ2-7	CASSSRDFGLVQQYF	TGTGCCAGCAGCTCTCGGGACTTTGGGCTCGTTCAGCAGTACTTC
NA	TRBD1	TRBV7-6	TRBJ2-2	CASSFSRDRDIRELFF	TGTGCCAGCAGCTTTAGCCGGGACAGGGACATCCGGGAGCTGTTTTTT
NA	NA	TRBV30	TRBJ1-6	CAYDLGSPLHF	TGTGCCTACGACTTAGGTTCACCCCTCCACTTT
few	NA	TRBV7-3	TRBJ2-2	CASSLNVGVGELFF	TGTGCCAGCAGCTTAAATGTAGGGGTCGGGGAGCTGTTTTTT
NA	NA	TRBV11-1	TRBJ2-7	CASSQGEAYEQYF	TGTGCCAGCAGCCAGGGTGAGGCCTACGAGCAGTACTTC
few	NA	TRBV5-8	TRBJ2-1	CASRPRGSTYNEQFF	TGTGCCAGCAGGCCCCGGGGGAGCACCTACAATGAGCAGTTCTTC
few	TRBD2	TRBV11-2	TRBJ2-7	CASRGLAGDLKYF	TGTGCCAGCCGGGGACTAGCGGGAGATCTTAAGTACTTC
once	TRBD1	TRBV4-2	TRBJ1-4	CASSQGTGGEKLFF	TGTGCCAGCAGCCAAGGGACAGGGGGTGAAAAACTGTTTTTT
NA	TRBD1	TRBV4-1	TRBJ2-1	CASSHPPGTADLDEQFF	TGCGCCAGCAGCCACCCCCCTGGGACAGCGGACTTAGATGAGCAGTTCTTC
NA	TRBD1	TRBV7-9	TRBJ2-2	CASSLTELWDRVTGELFF	TGTGCCAGCAGCTTAACGGAGCTCTGGGACAGGGTAACCGGGGAGCTGTTTTTT
once	NA	TRBV7-2	TRBJ1-3	CASSLIGASSGNTIYF	TGTGCCAGCAGCTTAATAGGGGCGAGCTCTGGAAACACCATATATTTT
few	TRBD2	TRBV28	TRBJ2-1	CASQGTSSYNEQFF	TGTGCCAGCCAAGGGACTAGTAGTTACAATGAGCAGTTCTTC
NA	TRBD1	TRBV28	TRBJ2-7	CASSSPGTDPYEQYF	TGTGCCAGCAGTTCTCCCGGGACAGACCCCTACGAGCAGTACTTC
NA	NA	TRBV28	TRBJ2-7	CASSALGWLIYEQYF	TGTGCCAGCAGTGCCCTCGGGTGGCTGATATACGAGCAGTACTTC
NA	TRBD1	TRBV28	TRBJ2-5	CASSPSGGQETQYF	TGTGCCAGCAGTCCATCAGGGGGTCAAGAGACCCAGTACTTC
NA	NA	TRBV9	TRBJ1-1	CASSATPFENTEAFF	TGTGCCAGCAGCGCGACACCTTTTGAGAACACTGAAGCTTTCTTT
few	NA	TRBV6-5	TRBJ1-2	CASSYRVGGDGYTF	TGTGCCAGCAGTTACCGGGTGGGCGGGGATGGCTACACCTTC
few	TRBD2	TRBV2	TRBJ2-5	CASIGREARGTQYF	TGTGCCAGCATCGGGAGGGAAGCTAGGGGGACCCAGTACTTC
few	NA	TRBV7-2	TRBJ2-7	CASSPGLLRDALAYEQYF	TGTGCCAGCAGCCCAGGCCTGTTGCGGGATGCGTTAGCCTACGAGCAGTACTTC
NA	TRBD2	TRBV28	TRBJ2-2	CASNSFLGGRDNTGELFF	TGTGCCAGCAACTCATTCTTGGGCGGGAGGGATAACACCGGGGAGCTGTTTTTT
NA	TRBD2	TRBV14	TRBJ2-1	CASSQKRRGRREDEQFF	TGTGCCAGCAGCCAAAAACGAAGGGGAAGGCGGGAGGATGAGCAGTTCTTC
few	NA	TRBV6-6	TRBJ1-1	CASRGDTEAFF	TGTGCCAGCAGAGGGGACACTGAAGCTTTCTTT
NA	TRBD1	TRBV28	TRBJ1-2	CASSLAPGQGYGYTF	TGTGCCAGCAGTTTGGCCCCGGGACAGGGGTATGGCTACACCTTC
NA	TRBD2	TRBV6-1	TRBJ2-7	CASSESAGGPYEQYF	TGTGCCAGCAGTGAGTCGGCGGGAGGACCCTACGAGCAGTACTTC
NA	NA	TRBV21-1	TRBJ2-1	CASSRLAGAGYNEQFF	TGTGCCAGCAGCAGACTAGCGGGAGCGGGTTACAATGAGCAGTTCTTC
few	NA	TRBV5-4	TRBJ2-1	CASSYGHPSSYNEQFF	TGTGCCAGCAGCTACGGACATCCCAGCTCCTACAATGAGCAGTTCTTC
NA	NA	TRBV7-3	TRBJ2-3	CASSLSGGAGGQYF	TGTGCCAGCAGCTTATCGGGCGGGGCCGGAGGGCAGTATTTT
few	NA	TRBV19	TRBJ2-7	CASIPQRPSYEQYF	TGTGCCAGTATCCCCCAGAGGCCCTCCTACGAGCAGTACTTC
NA	NA	TRBV7-2	TRBJ1-2	CASSLAPGGAHGYTF	TGTGCCAGCAGCTTAGCCCCCGGCGGGGCCCATGGCTACACCTTC
NA	NA	TRBV7-7	TRBJ2-5	CASSPRPGQRETQYF	TGTGCTAGCAGCCCGCGCCCGGGACAACGAGAGACCCAGTACTTC
NA	TRBD2	TRBV27	TRBJ2-1	CASSRILAGVRNEQFF	TGTGCCAGCAGCCGGATACTAGCGGGAGTCAGGAATGAGCAGTTCTTC
NA	TRBD2	TRBV19	TRBJ2-1	CAQQGEREKYCDEQFF	TGTGCCCAACAGGGCGAGCGGGAGAAATATTGCGATGAGCAGTTCTTC
NA	TRBD1	TRBV4-2	TRBJ1-6	CASSQDQGGANSPLHF	TGTGCCAGCAGCCAAGATCAAGGGGGCGCAAATTCACCCCTCCACTTT
NA	TRBD1	TRBV4-3	TRBJ2-1	CASSPGQESYNEQFF	TGCGCCAGCAGCCCGGGACAGGAGTCCTACAATGAGCAGTTCTTC
few	NA	TRBV6-5	TRBJ2-5	CASRYSRRGGLETQYF	TGTGCCAGCAGATACTCTCGACGTGGGGGCTTAGAGACCCAGTACTTC
NA	TRBD2	TRBV29-1	TRBJ2-5	CSVGGGLAIQETQYF	TGCAGCGTTGGCGGGGGACTAGCAATTCAAGAGACCCAGTACTTC
NA	TRBD2	TRBV28	TRBJ2-7	CATPGRGDEQYF	TGTGCCACCCCCGGGAGGGGCGACGAGCAGTACTTC
NA	TRBD2	TRBV7-6	TRBJ2-1	CASSLGTSGYNEQFF	TGTGCCAGCAGCTTAGGAACTAGCGGCTACAATGAGCAGTTCTTC
NA	NA	TRBV18	TRBJ2-2	CASSPRELTGELFF	TGTGCCAGCTCACCCCGGGAATTGACCGGGGAGCTGTTTTTT